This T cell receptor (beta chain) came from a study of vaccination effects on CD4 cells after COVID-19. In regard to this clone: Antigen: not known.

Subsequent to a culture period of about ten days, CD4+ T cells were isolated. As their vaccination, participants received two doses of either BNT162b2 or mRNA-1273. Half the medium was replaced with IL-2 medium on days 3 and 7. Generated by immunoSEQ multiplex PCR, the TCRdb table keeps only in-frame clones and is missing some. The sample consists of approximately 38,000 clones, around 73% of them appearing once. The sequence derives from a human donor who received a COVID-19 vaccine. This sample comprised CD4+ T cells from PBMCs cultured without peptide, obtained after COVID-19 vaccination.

CDR3 sequence (DNA): TGTGCCAGCTCGACCGGACAGGGGGATAGCTATGGCTACACCTTC. Its translation is CASSTGQGDSYGYTF. The gene calls are TRBV18 and TRBJ1-2; 10 bases agree with TRBD1. Germline V lookup: CDR1 KGHSH, CDR2 LQKENI. After removal of 6 bases from V and 4 bases from J, the junction contained 8 bases not matched to a gene. The CDR3 length is 15 residues.